The 21 T cell receptor beta chains given below trace back to one sample, sequenced in a study of CD8 T cells in ankylosing spondylitis (dated by TCRdb to about 2017). Libraries were built with 5' RACE. The run used an Illumina HiSeq 2500. Through fastp at Q25 and MiXCR, TCRdb rebuilt clones from the public reads, retaining in-frame beta chains. Rows with a matching CDR3 protein are joined into one entry that keeps the most common DNA and genes. This sample holds about 250,000 distinct CDR3 sequences; about 24% were observed only once. More than 0.6% of the sample is in the top ten clones. Source material: blood, either unsorted or a sorted T cell fraction (not recorded which). These receptors all stem from a male donor with ankylosing spondylitis or in good health (not recorded which).

The rearrangement joins TRBV27 to TRBJ2-3; 9 bases map to TRBD2. Germline CDR1 reads MNHEY; CDR2 reads SMNVEV (reference sequence). The CDR3 has 19 residues. Trimming cost V 2 bases and J 0 bases; bases outside gene matches: 12. The CDR3 DNA follows: TGTGCCAGCAGTTTAATTAGAATAGGGCGGGGGGGCAGCACAGATACGCAGTATTTT. Protein sequence: CASSLIRIGRGGSTDTQYF.

This clonotype has only a few counts. The genes are TRBV12-3 or TRBV12-4 and TRBJ1-1, with 7 bases lining up with TRBD1. This CDR3 region has 13 residues. V dropped 8 bases and J dropped 2; count of bases not matched to a gene: 5. The CDR3 sequence is CASEGQKNTEAFF. Written as DNA, the CDR3 is TGTGCCAGCGAGGGACAGAAAAACACTGAAGCTTTCTTT.

The chain is built from TRBV20-1 and TRBJ2-5; D gene ambiguous. The CDR3 sequence is 12 residues long. Per the germline V gene, CDR1 is DFQATT and CDR2 is SNEGSKA (reference sequence). V dropped 5 bases and J dropped 5 bases, with 12 bases sitting between them. CDR3 coding DNA: TGCAGTGCTGAGGACGGGCGGGAGACCCAGTACTTC. Residues: CSAEDGRETQYF.

This clonotype turned up a few times. Here the CDR3 reads CSVPGGAGELFF. The CDR3 DNA sequence: TGCAGTGTGCCGGGCGGCGCCGGGGAGCTGTTTTTT. V is TRBV20-1 and J is TRBJ2-2, with D unresolved. The V end lost 7 bases, the J end lost 6 bases, and 12 bases lay between the germline ends. CDR1 is DFQATT, CDR2 SNEGSKA, per germline (reference sequence). The CDR3 is made up of 12 amino acids.

This clonotype has just a few counts. This chain joins TRBV12-3 or TRBV12-4 and TRBJ2-3; D is uncertain. This CDR3 comprises 15 residues. Trimming removed 2 bases at V and 5 bases at J, with 14 bases between. Written as DNA, the CDR3 is TGTGCCAGCAGTTTAAGGGTAACACAAGGAGATACGCAGTATTTT. Amino acid sequence: CASSLRVTQGDTQYF.

The CDR3 DNA reads as TGCAGTGCTAGAGATCGCTGGACCGGGGAGCTGTTTTTT. Encoded protein: CSARDRWTGELFF. V gene TRBV20-1 combines with J gene TRBJ2-2, with no clear D. V lost 0 bases and J 5 bases, leaving 7 bases between the germline ends. In germline, CDR1 is DFQATT, CDR2 SNEGSKA (reference sequence). CDR3 length equals 13 residues.

This clonotype was found many times. J is TRBJ2-2 and V is TRBV12-3 or TRBV12-4; unclear D gene. Trimming left V 7 bases short and J 2 bases short, with 14 bases between. This CDR3 region has 15 residues. The CDR3 coding sequence is TGTGCCAGCACCCAACACGCGATAAACACCGGGGAGCTGTTTTTT. Its translation is CASTQHAINTGELFF.

A few counts support this clonotype. J is TRBJ1-6 and V is TRBV2; D gene unclear. CDR3 length equals 12 residues. The V end lost 5 bases, the J end lost 8 bases, and 7 bases lay between the germline ends. Germline-derived CDR1 and CDR2 are SNHLY and FYNNEI. This CDR3 is CASSSGDSPLHF. The CDR3 coding sequence is TGTGCCAGCAGTTCTGGGGATTCACCCCTCCACTTT.

This chain uses TRBV12-3 or TRBV12-4 with TRBJ2-3, with 9 bases that match TRBD2. The V segment lost 1 base and the J segment 1 base; nucleotides outside the gene matches: 3. The CDR3 totals 16 residues. CDR3 protein: CASSLDIAGGTDTQYF. Here the CDR3 DNA reads TGTGCCAGCAGTTTAGATATAGCGGGGGGCACAGATACGCAGTATTTT.

This chain joins TRBV6-1 and TRBJ2-3; TRBD1 matches at 9 bases. The CDR3 consists of 14 residues. Per the germline V gene, CDR1 is MNHNS and CDR2 is SASEGT. Losses at the gene ends were 6 bases for V and 6 bases for J; bases not matched to a gene: 7. The CDR3 here is CASSLRDREDTQYF. The DNA for the CDR3 is TGTGCCAGCAGCCTCCGGGACAGGGAGGATACGCAGTATTTT.

This clonotype was seen only a few times. The chain recombines TRBV20-1 with TRBJ2-5, with D possibly matching TRBD1 (5 bases). Between the trimmed V and J ends, which lost 5 bases and 1 base, there was a span of 14 bases. The CDR3 sequence is 14 residues long. CDR1 DFQATT and CDR2 SNEGSKA come from the germline V gene (reference sequence). The CDR3 reads CSAFKQALQETQYF. The CDR3, as DNA: TGCAGTGCTTTTAAACAGGCCCTCCAAGAGACCCAGTACTTC.

This clonotype was counted many times. V usage is TRBV20-1 and J usage is TRBJ2-7; TRBD1 aligns across 7 bases. There are 13 residues in the CDR3. Germline assignment: CDR1 DFQATT and CDR2 SNEGSKA (reference sequence). The trim removed 4 bases at V and 3 bases at J, leaving 6 bases unmatched. DNA for the CDR3: TGCAGTGCTATGGGACAGACAGACTACGAGCAGTACTTC. Translation: CSAMGQTDYEQYF.

The V gene is TRBV12-3 or TRBV12-4, the J gene TRBJ2-7, with D perhaps TRBD1 (6 bases). The CDR3 runs to 14 residues. V lost 3 bases, J lost 3 bases, and 12 bases lay in between. The CDR3 DNA follows: TGTGCCAGCAGTTTGGCGACAGGAGGCTACGAGCAGTACTTC. This sequence encodes CASSLATGGYEQYF.

Only a few counts were recorded for this clonotype. The genes are TRBV12-3 or TRBV12-4 and TRBJ2-5, with 9 bases fitting TRBD1. The CDR3 sequence is 14 residues long. The trim removed 7 bases at V and 4 bases at J, leaving 7 bases unmatched. CDR3 in amino acids: CASTSTGGRETQYF. In DNA, the CDR3 is TGTGCCAGCACCTCGACAGGGGGTCGAGAGACCCAGTACTTC.

The chain links TRBV6-6 to TRBJ1-2; 8 nucleotides match TRBD1. Germline CDR1 reads MNHNY; CDR2 reads SVGAGI (reference sequence). The CDR3 is 13 residues long. V was clipped by 2 bases and J by 6 bases; unmatched bases: 2. In DNA, the CDR3 is TGTGCCAGCAGTTACGCGACAGGGGATGGCTACACCTTC. Protein sequence: CASSYATGDGYTF.

This clonotype was observed a handful of times. The chain is built from TRBV9 and TRBJ2-7; 7 bases align to TRBD1. Per the germline V gene, CDR1 is SGDLS and CDR2 is YYNGEE. The V gene end was trimmed by 5 bases and the J gene end by 1 base; junction bases not matched to a gene: 15. The CDR3 consists of 17 residues. DNA for the CDR3: TGTGCCAGCAGAGGACAGGACAGGTGGTTGGGGTCCTACGAGCAGTACTTC. Protein product: CASRGQDRWLGSYEQYF.

This clonotype has a count of ten or more. The chain joins TRBV12-3 or TRBV12-4 to TRBJ1-2; no firm D call. The CDR3 contains 16 residues. Trimming left V 1 base short and J 4 bases short, with 16 bases between. CDR3 DNA: TGTGCCAGCAGTTTAGGTCTTCGCAGGAACTTCTATGGCTACACCTTC. The encoded protein is CASSLGLRRNFYGYTF.

The chain carries TRBV29-1 and TRBJ1-1; TRBD1 is a possible D gene (5 bases). Germline V gene sequence: CDR1 SQVTM, CDR2 ANQGSEA. The ends were cut back, 4 bases at V and 3 bases at J, with 9 bases in the middle. The length of the CDR3 is 12 residues. DNA of the CDR3: TGCAGCGTTGCGCAGGGAGACACTGAAGCTTTCTTT. Protein: CSVAQGDTEAFF.

CDR3 sequence reads: CSARPGIAGGKETQYF. Here the CDR3 DNA reads TGCAGTGCTAGACCTGGGATAGCGGGGGGAAAAGAGACCCAGTACTTC. The chain links TRBV20-1 to TRBJ2-5, with TRBD2 matching 10 bases. This CDR3 region has 16 residues. CDR1 and CDR2 (germline): DFQATT, SNEGSKA (reference sequence). The J segment lost 3 bases and the V segment lost 2 bases, leaving 9 bases of the junction unmatched.

The rearrangement links TRBV4-1 to TRBJ1-1; 7 bases line up with TRBD1. Germline CDR1 and CDR2: MGHRA and YSYEKL. With V trimmed by 1 base and J by 3 bases, 2 bases remained unmatched. The CDR3 sequence is 14 residues long. CDR3 protein: CASSQVQGDTEAFF. The CDR3, as DNA: TGCGCCAGCAGCCAAGTTCAGGGGGACACTGAAGCTTTCTTT.

The rearrangement uses TRBV20-1 and TRBJ2-7, with a possible D match to TRBD2 (6 bases). This CDR3 contains 11 residues. The germline V gene encodes CDR1 DFQATT and CDR2 SNEGSKA (reference sequence). V was shortened by 2 bases and J by 7 bases, with 9 bases between the two germline ends. CDR3 protein: CSARTGGEQYF. Written as DNA, the CDR3 is TGCAGTGCTAGAACTGGGGGGGAGCAGTACTTC.